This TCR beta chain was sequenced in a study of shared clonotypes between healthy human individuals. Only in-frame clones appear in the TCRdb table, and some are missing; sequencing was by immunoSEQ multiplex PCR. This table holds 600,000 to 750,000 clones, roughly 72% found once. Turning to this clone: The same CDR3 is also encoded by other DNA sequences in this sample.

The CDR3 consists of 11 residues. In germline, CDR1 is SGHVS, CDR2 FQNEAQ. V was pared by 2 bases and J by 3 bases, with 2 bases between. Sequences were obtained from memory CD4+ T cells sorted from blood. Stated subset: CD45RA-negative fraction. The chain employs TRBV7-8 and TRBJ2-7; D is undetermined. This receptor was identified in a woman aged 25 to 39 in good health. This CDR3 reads CASSLSYEQYF. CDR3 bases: TGTGCCAGCAGCTTAAGCTACGAGCAGTACTTC.